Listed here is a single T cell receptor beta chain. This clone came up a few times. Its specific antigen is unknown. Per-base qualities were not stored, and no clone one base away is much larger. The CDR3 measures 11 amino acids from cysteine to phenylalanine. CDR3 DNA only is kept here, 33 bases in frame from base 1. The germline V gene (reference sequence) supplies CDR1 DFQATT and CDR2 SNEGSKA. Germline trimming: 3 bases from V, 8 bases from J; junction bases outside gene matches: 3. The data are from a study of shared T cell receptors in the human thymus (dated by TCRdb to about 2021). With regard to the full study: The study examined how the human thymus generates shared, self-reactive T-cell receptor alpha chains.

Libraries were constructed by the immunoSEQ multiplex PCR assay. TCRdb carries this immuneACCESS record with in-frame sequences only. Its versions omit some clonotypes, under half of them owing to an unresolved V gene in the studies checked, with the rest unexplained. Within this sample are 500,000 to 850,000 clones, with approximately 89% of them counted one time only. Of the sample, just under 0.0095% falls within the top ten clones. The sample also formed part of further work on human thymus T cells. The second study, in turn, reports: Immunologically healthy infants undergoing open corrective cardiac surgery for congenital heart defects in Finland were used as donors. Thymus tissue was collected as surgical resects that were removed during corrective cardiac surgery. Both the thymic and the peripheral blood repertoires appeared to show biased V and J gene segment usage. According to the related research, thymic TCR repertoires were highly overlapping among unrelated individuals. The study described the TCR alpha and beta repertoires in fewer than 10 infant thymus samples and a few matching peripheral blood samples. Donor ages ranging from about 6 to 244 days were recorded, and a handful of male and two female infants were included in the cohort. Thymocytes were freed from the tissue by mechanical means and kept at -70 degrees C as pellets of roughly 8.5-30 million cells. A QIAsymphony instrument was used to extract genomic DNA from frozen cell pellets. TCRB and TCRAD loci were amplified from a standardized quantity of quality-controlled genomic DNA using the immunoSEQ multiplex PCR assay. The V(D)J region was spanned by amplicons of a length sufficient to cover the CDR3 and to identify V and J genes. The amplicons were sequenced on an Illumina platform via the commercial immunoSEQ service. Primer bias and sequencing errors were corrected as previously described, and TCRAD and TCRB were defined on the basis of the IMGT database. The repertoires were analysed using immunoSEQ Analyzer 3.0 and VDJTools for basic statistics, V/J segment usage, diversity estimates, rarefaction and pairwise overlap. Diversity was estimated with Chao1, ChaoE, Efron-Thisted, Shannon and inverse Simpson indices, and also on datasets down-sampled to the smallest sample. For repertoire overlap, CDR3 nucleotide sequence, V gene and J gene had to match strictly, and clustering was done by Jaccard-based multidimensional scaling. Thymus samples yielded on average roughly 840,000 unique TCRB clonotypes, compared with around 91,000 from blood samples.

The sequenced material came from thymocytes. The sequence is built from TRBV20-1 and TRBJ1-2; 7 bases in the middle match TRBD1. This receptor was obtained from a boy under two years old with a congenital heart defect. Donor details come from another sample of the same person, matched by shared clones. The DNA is TGCAGTGCTAGGGGGACAGCAGGCTACACCTTC. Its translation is CSARGTAGYTF.